This T cell receptor (beta chain) is from a study of T cells in Graves' hyperthyroidism and ophthalmopathy. Diagnoses were made from clinical symptoms, serum measures (thyroxine and TRAb), thyroid ultrasound and orbital computed tomography. V was shortened by 6 bases and J by 5 bases, with 17 bases between the two germline ends. Germline values: CDR1 SGDLS, CDR2 YYNGEE. CDR3 length equals 15 residues. The source material, RNA transcripts, was used to amplify TCR beta CDR3 regions. During a first-round RT-PCR of the TCR CDR3, the HTBI primer set was used. TCRdb reprocessed the multiplex PCR reads with MiXCR, giving one entry per CDR3 protein. The sample records about 400,000 distinct CDR3 sequences, over 12% being singletons. This clonotype was counted only a few times. Its antigen is unknown. Findings of the study overall: Also found in blood were most expanded thyroid clonotypes above 0.001.

This TCR was sampled from a man aged 18 to 29 with Graves' ophthalmopathy. Sequenced: blood. This chain connects TRBV9 to TRBJ2-2, with a weak D call TRBD1 (5 bases). CDR3 DNA: TGTGCCAGCAACCTGGTAGGGGCAGGTACCGGGGAGCTGTTTTTT. This gives the protein CASNLVGAGTGELFF.